One and the same sample provided the 20 T cell receptor beta chains below, sequenced in a study of beta chain features in type 1 diabetes. Study observations and caveats: Researchers report that Type 1 diabetes patients had moderately but significantly shorter TCRB CDR3s across all four CD4+ subsets.

Which antigens these TCRs recognize remains unknown. The investigators reverse transcribed all of the isolated RNA, so they sequenced expressed TCRB transcripts. Libraries were prepared by immunoSEQ multiplex PCR; TCRdb keeps only in-frame clonotypes and omits some of them. The sample has 600,000 to 700,000 clones; around 15% are singletons. Sequenced input: naive CD4+ T cells from blood. These receptor sequences come from a man aged 18 to 35 with type 1 diabetes.

The chain links TRBV7-6 to TRBJ1-4; no firm D call. V lost 3 bases and J lost 7, with 15 bases in between. This CDR3 region has 15 residues. Germline values: CDR1 SGHVS, CDR2 FNYEAQ. Written as DNA, the CDR3 is TGTGCCAGCAGCTTCGATGGAGGGCTAAGTGAAAAACTGTTTTTT. It specifies CASSFDGGLSEKLFF.

This clone was recorded a few times. V gene TRBV6-1 combines with J gene TRBJ1-1; 8 bases match TRBD1. Germline V gene sequence: CDR1 MNHNS, CDR2 SASEGT. V was clipped by 7 bases and J by 2 bases; unmatched bases: 9. The CDR3 sequence is 15 residues long. The CDR3, as DNA: TGTGCCAGCATATCTGGGGACAGGATTAACACTGAAGCTTTCTTT. Translated: CASISGDRINTEAFF.

The gene calls are TRBV6-5 and TRBJ1-3, with TRBD1 matching over 8 bases. V dropped 4 bases and J dropped 2; count of bases not matched to a gene: 4. The CDR3 loop spans 15 amino acids. Germline assignment: CDR1 MNHEY and CDR2 SVGAGI. The CDR3 DNA sequence: TGTGCCAGCAGTTCGGACAGGGTCCCTGGAAACACCATATATTTT. The encoded protein is CASSSDRVPGNTIYF.

This clone has only a few counts. This sample also contains other DNA sequences that code for the same CDR3. V usage is TRBV30 and J usage is TRBJ2-3; D not resolved. CDR1 is GTSNPN and CDR2 is SVGIG in the germline V gene (reference sequence). This CDR3 region has 16 residues. V lost 3 bases and J 0 bases, leaving 16 bases between the germline ends. The CDR3 protein is CAWSPAPTPSTDTQYF. The DNA of the CDR3 is TGTGCCTGGAGCCCAGCCCCGACACCCAGCACAGATACGCAGTATTTT.

The chain has TRBV11-2 and TRBJ2-1, with D tentatively TRBD1 (6 bases). V was cut by 6 bases and J by 3 bases, with 15 bases left in between. The CDR3 is 15 residues long. CDR1 and CDR2 (germline): SGHAT, FQNNGV. CDR3 region: CASSLSGQSYNEQFF. The CDR3 nucleotides read TGTGCCAGCAGTCTCTCCGGACAGAGCTACAATGAGCAGTTCTTC. Combining the CDR3 with reference TRBV11-2 and TRBJ2-1 gives the whole variable domain EAGVAQSPRYKIIEKRQSVAFWCNPISGHATLYWYQQILGQGPKLLIQFQNNGVVDDSQLPKDRFSAERLKGVDSTLKIQPAKLEDSAVYLCASSLSGQSYNEQFFGPGTRLTVL.

This clone was counted only a few times. V usage is TRBV5-4 and J usage is TRBJ1-1; 7 bases map to TRBD1. The trim removed 2 bases at V and 7 bases at J, leaving 2 bases unmatched. This CDR3 spans 12 amino acids. Germline-derived CDR1 and CDR2 are SGHNT and YYREEE (reference sequence). The CDR3 bases are TGTGCCAGCAGCTTCCGGGACAGTGAAGCTTTCTTT. Its protein product is CASSFRDSEAFF.

This clone was seen more than once but under ten times. As DNA, the CDR3 is TGCAGTGCTGGTATGGACTATGGCTACACCTTC. It codes for CSAGMDYGYTF. V is TRBV20-1 and J is TRBJ1-2; D ambiguous. Germline V gene data show CDR1 as DFQATT and CDR2 as SNEGSKA (reference sequence). With 5 bases removed from V and 3 bases from J, the gap between germline ends came to 7 bases. This CDR3 is built from 11 residues.

This chain connects TRBV14 to TRBJ2-7; 10 bases align to TRBD1. Trimming at V came to 5 bases and at J to 1 base, leaving 5 bases not matched to a gene. The CDR3 is 15 residues long. The germline CDR1 and CDR2 sequences are SGHDN and FVKESK. The CDR3 is CASSRPGQGSYEQYF. CDR3 DNA sequence: TGTGCCAGCAGCAGGCCGGGACAGGGGTCCTACGAGCAGTACTTC.

The sample holds a few counts of this clone. The chain uses TRBV28 and TRBJ2-1; TRBD1 or TRBD2 may be the D gene (6 bases each). V was pared by 7 bases and J by 0 bases, with 16 bases between. There are 16 residues in the CDR3. Germline V gene lookup returns CDR1 MDHEN and CDR2 SYDVKM. The CDR3 DNA follows: TGTGCCAGCACCGCAGGGGCGGGGAACTCCTACAATGAGCAGTTCTTC. This codes for CASTAGAGNSYNEQFF.

This clone was detected a few times. The chain uses TRBV18 and TRBJ1-4; no reliable D call. V lost 3 bases, J lost 6 bases, and 11 bases lay in between. CDR1 is KGHSH and CDR2 is LQKENI in the germline V gene. The CDR3 contains 14 residues. The CDR3 spells CASSPAVGHEKLFF. The CDR3 DNA is TGTGCCAGCTCACCGGCGGTTGGGCATGAAAAACTGTTTTTT.

This clone has just a few counts. J is TRBJ1-1 and V is TRBV7-9; a possible D gene is TRBD1 (5 bases). Germline loops: CDR1 SEHNR, CDR2 FQNEAQ (reference sequence). Trimming took off 3 bases at V and 3 bases at J, with 8 bases between the two ends. The CDR3 runs to 13 residues. DNA for the CDR3: TGTGCCAGCAGCTTTTCGGGGGACACTGAAGCTTTCTTT. This translates into CASSFSGDTEAFF.

This clone appeared a few times. The chain links TRBV29-1 to TRBJ2-3; D is unresolved. Trimming stripped 7 bases from V and 2 bases from J, with 16 bases between. This CDR3 region has 14 residues. Germline loops: CDR1 SQVTM, CDR2 ANQGSEA. The DNA for the CDR3 is TGCAGCGCTCGACGGGCAGATTCCACAGATACGCAGTATTTT. Encoded protein: CSARRADSTDTQYF.

This chain joins TRBV27 and TRBJ1-1, with unresolved D. Trimming removed 4 bases at V and 1 base at J, with 10 bases between. The length of the CDR3 is 14 residues. CDR1 is MNHEY and CDR2 is SMNVEV in the germline V gene (reference sequence). The CDR3 DNA follows: TGTGCCAGCAGTTCTTCTGGGTGGAACACTGAAGCTTTCTTT. Amino acid sequence: CASSSSGWNTEAFF.

As for this clone: One junction end does not reproduce the germline sequence, and a read error may be involved. This sequence joins TRBV7-9 and TRBJ1-1; tentative D call: TRBD1 (5 bases). This CDR3 comprises 11 residues. Germline CDR1 is SEHNR and CDR2 is FQNEAQ (reference sequence). The CDR3 spells CASSLPSGTSF. In DNA form, the CDR3 reads TGTGCCAGCAGCCTACCGAGCGGGACTTCCTTT.

In its sample, this clone was seen a few times. This chain connects TRBV6-5 to TRBJ2-1; D call uncertain. Germline CDR1 and CDR2: MNHEY and SVGAGI. This CDR3 has 14 residues. With 0 bases removed from V and 7 bases from J, the gap between germline ends came to 10 bases. The chain's CDR3 is CASSYSPGRNEQFF. In nucleotides, the CDR3 is TGTGCCAGCAGTTACTCGCCCGGACGGAATGAGCAGTTCTTC.

This chain joins TRBV25-1 and TRBJ2-3, with TRBD1 matching over 10 bases. CDR3 length: 15 amino acids. V lost 3 bases to trimming and J lost 4 bases; unmatched junction nucleotides: 4. CDR1 is MGHDK and CDR2 is SYGVNS in the germline V gene. The CDR3 reads CASSEGQGLSDTQYF. The DNA of the CDR3 is TGTGCCAGCAGTGAGGGACAGGGGTTGTCAGATACGCAGTATTTT.

The table lists this clone with a few counts. The chain carries TRBV15 and TRBJ2-3, with 7 nucleotides matching TRBD2. V was clipped by 1 base and J by 2 bases; unmatched bases: 9. CDR1 LNHNV and CDR2 YYDKDF come from the germline V gene (reference sequence). This CDR3 has 17 amino acids. CDR3: CATSRAGRTWATDTQYF. The CDR3 DNA follows: TGTGCCACCAGCAGAGCCGGGAGGACGTGGGCCACAGATACGCAGTATTTT.

Only a few counts were recorded for this clone. This chain connects TRBV6-5 to TRBJ2-1; weak D call: TRBD2 (6 bases). V gave up 8 bases and J gave up 5 bases, with 13 bases separating them. This CDR3 has 13 residues. Per germline, CDR1 MNHEY and CDR2 SVGAGI. CDR3 sequence (DNA): TGTGCCAGCCAGCCGGGACTTAACAATGAGCAGTTCTTC. Amino acid sequence: CASQPGLNNEQFF.

This chain joins TRBV6-1 and TRBJ1-1; a possible D gene is TRBD1 (6 bases). The CDR3 sequence is 14 residues long. Deletions cut 7 bases from V and 1 base from J, with 13 bases between. Germline V gene data show CDR1 as MNHNS and CDR2 as SASEGT. Written as DNA, the CDR3 is TGTGCCAGCATCGCAGGAGGGGGGAACACTGAAGCTTTCTTT. This gives the protein CASIAGGGNTEAFF.

V is TRBV30 and J is TRBJ1-2, with 7 bases identical to TRBD1. Germline V lookup: CDR1 GTSNPN, CDR2 SVGIG (reference sequence). CDR3 length: 12 residues. The V segment lost 0 bases and the J segment 13 bases; nucleotides outside the gene matches: 8. The CDR3 nucleotides read TGTGCCTGGAGTGTACCCCAGGGGGACCGCACCTTC. Protein: CAWSVPQGDRTF.